This TCR beta chain was identified during a study of blood T cell repertoires in COVID-19. Looking at the study overall: Sources were T cells, B-cell-depleted T cells, or PBMCs; the material itself was cDNA or gDNA.

V dropped 5 bases and J dropped 8 bases, with 12 bases sitting between them. Germline lookup yields CDR1 LNHDA and CDR2 SQIVND (reference sequence). The CDR3 is made up of 13 amino acids. In the original workflow: The authors estimated nucleated cell counts from reference gene primer amplification. The protocol was immunoSEQ multiplex PCR, while the TCRdb copy is restricted to in-frame clones and leaves out a portion. From that table come the V and J calls and clone size; the DNA was used to work out D and trimming. The sample lists 95,000 to 120,000 clones, about 85% occurring once. The specimen was peripheral blood. The V and J genes are TRBV19 and TRBJ1-4; unclear D gene. This receptor was obtained from a man aged 40-50 years with acute or convalescent COVID-19. In nucleotides, the CDR3 is TGTGCCAGTAGTTTCTCTTGGCGGGAAAAACTGTTTTTT. It codes for CASSFSWREKLFF.